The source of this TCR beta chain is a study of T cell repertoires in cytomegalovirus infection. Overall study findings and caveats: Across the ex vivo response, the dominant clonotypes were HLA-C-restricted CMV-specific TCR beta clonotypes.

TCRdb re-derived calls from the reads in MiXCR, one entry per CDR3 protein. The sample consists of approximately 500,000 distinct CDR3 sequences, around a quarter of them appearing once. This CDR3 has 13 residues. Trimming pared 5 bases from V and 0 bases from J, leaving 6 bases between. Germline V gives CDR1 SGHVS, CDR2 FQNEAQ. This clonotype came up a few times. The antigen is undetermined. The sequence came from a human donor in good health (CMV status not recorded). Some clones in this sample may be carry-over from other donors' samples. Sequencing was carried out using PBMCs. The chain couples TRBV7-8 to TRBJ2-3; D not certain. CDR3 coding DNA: TGTGCCAGCAGCCGTGTTAGCACAGATACGCAGTATTTT. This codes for CASSRVSTDTQYF.